The T cell receptor beta chain described here comes from a study of CD8+ T cells in alopecia areata. Looking at the study overall: Patients received oral tofacitinib, 5 to 10 mg twice daily, for moderate-to-severe alopecia areata. Study-wide results and caveats: TCRs were shared less clearly across patients than in mice, possibly for HLA-related reasons. Researchers report lesional scalp, most notably alopecia totalis/universalis, outstripped normal scalp in clonality.

In each case, RNA was isolated and then reverse transcribed into cDNA as the sequencing template. Measured with immunoSEQ multiplex PCR; TCRdb has only the in-frame clones, and not every one. The table shows some 180,000 clones, with about 63% occurring only once. This CDR3 has 14 residues. Germline V gene sequence: CDR1 SGHTA, CDR2 FQGNSA. V lost 1 base and J 11 bases, leaving 17 bases between the germline ends. Notes on this clone: Its antigen is not identified.

Both CD4+ and CD8+ T cells were separated by sorting PBMCs. The receptor was derived from a human donor with alopecia areata. The sequences come from CD4+ T cells sorted from blood, collected at week 0. The rearrangement joins TRBV7-2 to TRBJ1-1; D may be TRBD1 (6 bases). The CDR3 DNA reads as TGTGCCAGCAGCTTAGGTTCGGGCAGGGGTGAGGCTTTCTTT. Protein product: CASSLGSGRGEAFF.